This T cell receptor beta chain was observed in a study of blood T cells in healthy people across ages. The CDR3 extends over 16 amino acids. The junction had 7 bases not matched to a gene; V was cut back by 5 bases and J by 3 bases. Germline loops: CDR1 SQVTM, CDR2 ANQGSEA. Primed by a sample-barcoded 5' primer and a J-beta primer mix, a second PCR proceeded for about 7 to 11 cycles. MiXCR, applied by TCRdb to the 5' RACE reads, yields one record per CDR3 protein. This table holds about 640,000 distinct CDR3 sequences, 58% found once. This clonotype was observed a single time. This sequence was found in a man aged 55-75 years in good health. The sequencing input was blood. The chain employs TRBV29-1 and TRBJ2-3, with TRBD2 identical over 14 bases. In DNA, the CDR3 is TGCAGCGTTTCGATTGGACTAGCGGGGGGTACAGATACGCAGTATTTT. It encodes CSVSIGLAGGTDTQYF.